This note documents a single T cell receptor beta chain sequence. The data stem from a study of shared clonotypes between healthy human individuals. Germline CDR1 and CDR2: LNHNV and YYDKDF (reference sequence). The CDR3 totals 14 residues. Trimming pared 1 base from V and 4 bases from J, leaving 10 bases between. Assay used: immunoSEQ multiplex PCR; TCRdb lists only in-frame clones, some missing. In the table there are about 2.3 million clones, 90% to 95% of which are singletons. Partitioning of CD4+ cells yielded a CD45RA+ naive subset and a CD45RA-negative memory subset. The chain carries TRBV15 and TRBJ1-1, with TRBD1 as a possible D gene (5 bases). This TCR was sampled from a man younger than 35 in good health. Some clones in this sample may be carry-over from other donors' samples. Sample: naive CD4+ T cells from PBMCs. This sample's subset: CD45RA+ positively selected. CDR3 nucleotide sequence: TGTGCCACCAGCAGAGGTAGGGGTTTCACTGAAGCTTTCTTT. Translation: CATSRGRGFTEAFF.